This T cell receptor (beta chain) originates from a study of cytomegalovirus exposure and HLA in healthy donors. This clone came up a few times. Its antigen remains unidentified. A multiplex PCR was run with 60 Vbeta primers and 13 Jbeta primers. Assay used: immunoSEQ multiplex PCR; TCRdb lists only in-frame clones, some missing. This table holds about 130,000 clones, around three quarters found once. Notes on the study in general: In vitro confirmation showed a few CMV-associated chains to be CMV antigen specific. In a later analysis, at a false discovery rate of 0.05, 15,000 to 20,000 TCR beta sequences matched HLA alleles. Reportedly, fewer N-insertions than the approximately 690-donor mean appeared in an Asian-associated ancestry cluster in a later analysis.

The CDR3 runs to 15 residues. Germline values: CDR1 MDHEN, CDR2 SYDVKM. Trimming took 6 bases from V and 1 from J; bases not matched to a gene: 8. The chain employs TRBV28 and TRBJ2-7, with TRBD2 matching over 8 bases. Source material: PBMCs. This TCR was sampled from a woman between 45 and 65 years old in good health and CMV-seronegative. The CDR3 spells CASRAHSGDSYEQYF. CDR3 coding DNA: TGTGCCAGCAGGGCCCATAGCGGGGATTCCTACGAGCAGTACTTC.